The 6 T cell receptor beta chains below were found in one sample sequenced in a study of blood T cell repertoires in COVID-19. Sequencing was performed with immunoSEQ multiplex PCR; in TCRdb, only in-frame clones are kept and a portion is missing. This table holds about 160,000 clones, 81% found once. The sequencing sample was made of peripheral blood. The receptors originated from a man aged 55 to 69 with active or convalescent COVID-19.

The chain has TRBV7-9 and TRBJ2-7, with TRBD1 matching over 10 bases. CDR1 SEHNR and CDR2 FQNEAQ come from the germline V gene (reference sequence). V lost 4 bases to trimming and J lost 3 bases; unmatched junction nucleotides: 6. The CDR3 consists of 15 residues. CDR3 sequence: CASSSGDRGFYEQYF. CDR3 DNA: TGTGCCAGCAGCTCCGGGGACAGGGGCTTCTACGAGCAGTACTTC.

The chain joins TRBV27 to TRBJ2-3, with TRBD2 identical over 9 bases. The V segment lost 7 bases and the J segment 6 bases; nucleotides outside the gene matches: 8. The germline V gene encodes CDR1 MNHEY and CDR2 SMNVEV (reference sequence). This CDR3 has 14 amino acids. The CDR3 sequence: CASNLRAGGDTQYF. DNA for the CDR3: TGTGCCAGCAATCTTAGGGCGGGAGGGGATACGCAGTATTTT.

This rearrangement joins TRBV5-1 to TRBJ2-5; 8 positions match TRBD2. This CDR3 comprises 14 residues. Germline trimming cut 2 bases from V and 5 bases from J; bases unmatched to any gene: 5. CDR1 is SGHRS and CDR2 is YFSETQ in the germline V gene. CDR3 bases: TGCGCCAGCAGCTTAGCGGGGGCGGGGGAGACCCAGTACTTC. Protein sequence: CASSLAGAGETQYF.

CDR3 residues: CASTRAGRSGNTIYF. In nucleotides, the CDR3 is TGTGCCAGCACCCGAGCGGGTCGCTCTGGAAACACCATATATTTT. The chain carries TRBV28 and TRBJ1-3; the D is unclear. Germline-derived CDR1 and CDR2 are MDHEN and SYDVKM. CDR3 size: 15 residues. Trimming left V 7 bases short and J 0 bases short, with 13 bases between.

As DNA, the CDR3 is TGTGCCAGCAGTTACTCCCAAAACTGGGAGCTGTTTTTT. It specifies CASSYSQNWELFF. V and J are TRBV6-5 and TRBJ2-2; no clear D gene. Germline values: CDR1 MNHEY, CDR2 SVGAGI. The V end lost 0 bases, the J end lost 9 bases, and 8 bases lay between the germline ends. CDR3 length: 13 amino acids.

CDR3 sequence reads: CASSETGGQPQHF. CDR3 coding DNA: TGTGCCAGCAGTGAAACAGGGGGTCAGCCCCAGCATTTT. The chain combines TRBV6-1 with TRBJ1-5; 8 nucleotides agree with TRBD1. Germline-derived CDR1 and CDR2 are MNHNS and SASEGT. The length of the CDR3 is 13 residues. V shed 2 bases and J 6 bases; nucleotides not matched to a gene: 0.